Following are 23 T cell receptor beta chains from one sample sequenced in a study of breast tumors, draining lymph nodes, adjacent tissues. Breast cancer patients provided tissue from their axillary draining lymph nodes. TCRdb processed the multiplex PCR reads anew with MiXCR; each CDR3 protein has one entry. This table holds more than 85,000 distinct CDR3 sequences, about 20% found once. The sequenced sample consisted of axillary lymph node tissue. All receptors derive from a female donor with breast cancer. Some clones in this sample may be carry-over from other donors' samples.

This clonotype occurred many times. The chain carries TRBV2 and TRBJ1-2; no reliable D call. V gave up 6 bases and J gave up 2 bases, with 10 bases separating them. From germline, CDR1 is SNHLY and CDR2 FYNNEI. There are 13 residues in the CDR3. The chain's CDR3 is CASRAGMNYGYTF. The CDR3 DNA follows: TGTGCCAGCAGGGCCGGGATGAACTATGGCTACACCTTC.

The chain links TRBV6-5 to TRBJ1-1; D not certain. CDR3 length: 14 amino acids. Trimming cost V 6 bases and J 1 base, with 12 bases left between them. The germline CDR1 and CDR2 sequences are MNHEY and SVGAGI. CDR3 sequence (DNA): TGTGCCAGCAGCCCTACCCGACAGAACACTGAAGCTTTCTTT. Translating it yields CASSPTRQNTEAFF.

The table lists this clonotype with many counts. J is TRBJ2-7 and V is TRBV6-1, with TRBD1 matching over 7 bases. Unmatched junction bases numbered 3, after V lost 8 bases and J lost 2 bases. Germline V gene sequence: CDR1 MNHNS, CDR2 SASEGT. This CDR3 has 12 residues. The CDR3 DNA sequence: TGTGCCAGCGGACAGGAGACCTACGAGCAGTACTTC. This sequence encodes CASGQETYEQYF.

Many counts were recorded for this clonotype. The rearrangement uses TRBV10-3 and TRBJ2-1; 8 nucleotides match TRBD2. The CDR3 is 14 amino acids. The ends lost 2 bases at V and 10 bases at J; junction bases unmatched: 7. Germline assignment: CDR1 ENHRY and CDR2 SYGVKD. This CDR3 reads CAISELASGSEQFF. The CDR3 DNA sequence: TGTGCCATCAGTGAGCTGGCTAGCGGGTCAGAGCAGTTCTTC.

This clonotype was seen repeatedly, ten times or more. This chain connects TRBV19 to TRBJ1-2, with 8 positions matching TRBD1. V shed 7 bases and J 4 bases; nucleotides not matched to a gene: 5. Germline V gene lookup returns CDR1 LNHDA and CDR2 SQIVND (reference sequence). This CDR3 comprises 13 residues. This CDR3 reads CASKGQELYGYTF. In DNA form, the CDR3 reads TGTGCCAGTAAGGGACAGGAACTCTATGGCTACACCTTC.

In its sample, this clonotype was seen many times. The V call is TRBV15, the J call TRBJ2-1, with D perhaps TRBD2 (6 bases). Germline CDR1 reads LNHNV; CDR2 reads YYDKDF (reference sequence). CDR3 length equals 12 residues. Trimming took 4 bases from V and 9 from J, leaving 10 bases between them. CDR3 region: CATSNRAGEQFF. In DNA form, the CDR3 reads TGTGCCACCAGCAATAGAGCGGGTGAGCAGTTCTTC.

This chain links TRBV3-1 with TRBJ2-3; weak D call: TRBD2 (9 bases). V was trimmed by 8 bases and J by 6 bases, leaving 21 bases between them. This CDR3 has 15 amino acids. Germline CDR1 LGHDT, CDR2 YNNKEL (reference sequence). The CDR3 DNA is TGTGCCAGCTCCAGGGGGCGGGGGGGCCCCGATACGCAGTATTTT. Amino acids: CASSRGRGGPDTQYF.

At least ten counts were recorded for this clonotype. This chain connects TRBV10-2 to TRBJ1-6; D call uncertain. Per the germline V gene, CDR1 is WSHSY and CDR2 is SAAADI. V was pared by 7 bases and J by 2 bases, with 12 bases between. The CDR3 is made up of 15 amino acids. CDR3 loop: CASNRRAPYNSPLHF. Here the CDR3 DNA reads TGCGCCAGCAATAGACGCGCCCCCTATAATTCACCCCTCCACTTT.

This clonotype was counted ten times or more. The chain joins TRBV19 to TRBJ2-1; 9 nucleotides agree with TRBD1. Per germline, CDR1 LNHDA and CDR2 SQIVND (reference sequence). V shed 3 bases and J 7 bases; nucleotides not matched to a gene: 1. CDR3 size: 13 residues. CDR3 sequence (DNA): TGTGCCAGTAGTATTGACAGGGGGAATGAGCAGTTCTTC. Translation: CASSIDRGNEQFF.

J is TRBJ1-2 and V is TRBV3-1; 8 bases map to TRBD1. CDR1 is LGHDT and CDR2 is YNNKEL in the germline V gene (reference sequence). The length of the CDR3 is 16 residues. Trimming at V came to 0 bases and at J to 4 bases, leaving 7 bases not matched to a gene. CDR3 region: CASSQDLATGVYGYTF. In nucleotides, the CDR3 is TGTGCCAGCAGCCAAGATTTGGCGACAGGGGTCTATGGCTACACCTTC.

Notes on this clonotype: A much larger clone sits a single nucleotide away, making a read error possible. Lacking the conserved final phenylalanine or tryptophan, this CDR3 likely reflects a read error. The rearrangement uses TRBV19 and TRBJ2-7; maybe TRBD2 (6 bases). The CDR3 loop spans 16 amino acids. V was shortened by 7 bases and J by 2 bases, with 21 bases between the two germline ends. CDR1 and CDR2 (germline): LNHDA, SQIVND (reference sequence). The CDR3, as DNA: TGTGCCAGTACCACATATGGAGGGGCTCCTACCTACGAGCAGTACTCC. Its translation: CASTTYGGAPTYEQYS.

The chain links TRBV24-1 to TRBJ1-1, with 8 bases aligning to TRBD1. The germline gives CDR1 KGHDR, CDR2 SFDVKD. CDR3 size: 17 residues. Trimming cost V 2 bases and J 3 bases; bases outside gene matches: 10. This CDR3 reads CATSDSLVWTGHTEAFF. The CDR3 nucleotides read TGTGCCACCAGTGATTCGTTGGTCTGGACAGGGCACACTGAAGCTTTCTTT.

This clonotype was recorded at least ten times. The chain uses TRBV10-3 and TRBJ1-2; D is unclear. Germline loops: CDR1 ENHRY, CDR2 SYGVKD. CDR3 length: 14 residues. Between the trimmed V and J ends, which lost 2 bases and 10 bases, there was a span of 17 bases. As DNA, the CDR3 is TGTGCCATCAGTGAGGTGGATAGCTTGGCAATCTACACCTTC. Translating it yields CAISEVDSLAIYTF.

Ten or more counts support this clonotype. The chain combines TRBV7-8 with TRBJ2-2, with 8 bases identical to TRBD1. V shed 1 base, J shed 5 bases, and the junction held 6 bases outside the gene matches. CDR3 length: 16 residues. The germline gives CDR1 SGHVS, CDR2 FQNEAQ. The DNA for the CDR3 is TGTGCCAGCAGCTTAGGCAGGGGGCTTAGGACCGGGGAGCTGTTTTTT. Encoded protein: CASSLGRGLRTGELFF.

This clonotype was counted many times. The chain has TRBV20-1 and TRBJ1-3; tentatively, D is TRBD1 (5 bases). V was trimmed by 6 bases and J by 0 bases, leaving 12 bases between them. Looked up from germline, CDR1 is DFQATT and CDR2 is SNEGSKA (reference sequence). The CDR3 is 14 amino acids. CDR3 DNA sequence: TGCAGTGCAGCCCGGGGACTCTCTGGAAACACCATATATTTT. Its protein product is CSAARGLSGNTIYF.

The gene calls are TRBV30 and TRBJ1-5, with TRBD1 matching 10 bases. With 0 bases clipped from V and 6 bases from J, the junction kept 2 bases outside the gene matches. Germline CDR1 GTSNPN, CDR2 SVGIG (reference sequence). This CDR3 is built from 14 residues. DNA of the CDR3: TGTGCCTGGAGTGTAGGGACAGGGGTTCAGCCCCAGCATTTT. Amino acid sequence: CAWSVGTGVQPQHF.

This clonotype was seen at least ten times. This chain uses TRBV6-5 with TRBJ2-3, with D possibly matching TRBD2 (5 bases). The germline gives CDR1 MNHEY, CDR2 SVGAGI. This CDR3 spans 12 amino acids. V lost 10 bases, J lost 4 bases, and 12 bases lay in between. In DNA, the CDR3 is TGTGCCACCCTGGGAGTGGCAGATACGCAGTATTTT. Translated, it gives CATLGVADTQYF.

The sample holds many counts of this clonotype. The CDR3 here is CASRLTSGVSYEQYF. Here the CDR3 DNA reads TGTGCCAGCAGACTGACTAGCGGGGTATCCTACGAGCAGTACTTC. The gene calls are TRBV6-1 and TRBJ2-7, with 11 bases identical to TRBD2. The CDR3 has 15 residues. Germline V gives CDR1 MNHNS, CDR2 SASEGT. V was pared by 6 bases and J by 1 base, with 5 bases of the junction left unmatched.

This clonotype appeared many times. CDR3 loop: CASSLGSTDSNQPQHF. For the CDR3, the DNA is TGTGCCAGCAGTTTAGGCAGCACGGATAGCAATCAGCCCCAGCATTTT. The V gene is TRBV12-3 or TRBV12-4, the J gene TRBJ1-5; D gene unclear. This CDR3 has 16 amino acids. Between the trimmed V and J ends, which lost 1 base and 0 bases, there was a span of 10 bases.

This clonotype was seen many times. This chain connects TRBV7-2 to TRBJ2-3; D possibly uses TRBD1 or TRBD2 (5 bases each). The CDR3 totals 16 residues. CDR1 and CDR2 from the germline V gene are SGHTA and FQGNSA. Trimming pared 4 bases from V and 1 base from J, leaving 15 bases between. CDR3 DNA: TGTGCCAGCAGCTCCGCCAGGGCCGGGGGCACAGATACGCAGTATTTT. Protein sequence: CASSSARAGGTDTQYF.

J is TRBJ1-4 and V is TRBV19, with 9 positions matching TRBD1. Germline V CDR1 and CDR2: LNHDA, SQIVND (reference sequence). V lost 5 bases and J lost 8; bases outside the gene matches: 6. CDR3 length equals 14 residues. The CDR3 nucleotides read TGTGCCAGTAGTCGACGGGACAGGGCCGAAAAACTGTTTTTT. As protein: CASSRRDRAEKLFF.

Comments on this clonotype: A single base separates this from a much larger clone, so it may be a read error. This sequence joins TRBV6-1 and TRBJ1-5, with TRBD1 matching over 8 bases. With V trimmed by 3 bases and J by 6 bases, 7 bases remained unmatched. This CDR3 comprises 15 residues. CDR1 MNHNS and CDR2 SASEGT come from the germline V gene. The CDR3 nucleotides are TGTGCCAGCAGTGATCGTTCAGGGGGCAGTCAGCCCCAGCATTTT. It encodes CASSDRSGGSQPQHF.

This clonotype was detected ten times or more. This chain joins TRBV15 and TRBJ1-5; the D gene is possibly TRBD1 (5 bases). V lost 3 bases and J 2 bases, leaving 14 bases between the germline ends. The CDR3 is made up of 16 amino acids. Germline assignment: CDR1 LNHNV and CDR2 YYDKDF (reference sequence). The CDR3 nucleotides are TGTGCCACCAGCAGTGGCACGCAGGGAGGCAATCAGCCCCAGCATTTT. Its translation: CATSSGTQGGNQPQHF.